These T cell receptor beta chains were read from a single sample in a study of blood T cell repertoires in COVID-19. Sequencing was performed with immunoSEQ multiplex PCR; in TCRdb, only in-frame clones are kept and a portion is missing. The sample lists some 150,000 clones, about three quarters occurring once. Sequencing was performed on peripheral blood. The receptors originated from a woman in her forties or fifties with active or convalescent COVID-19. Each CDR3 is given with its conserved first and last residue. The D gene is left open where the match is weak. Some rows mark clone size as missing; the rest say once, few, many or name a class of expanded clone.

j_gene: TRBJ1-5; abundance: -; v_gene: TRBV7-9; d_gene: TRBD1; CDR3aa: CASSSTGGSGNQPQHF; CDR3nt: TGTGCCAGCAGCTCTACAGGGGGCTCGGGCAATCAGCCCCAGCATTTT
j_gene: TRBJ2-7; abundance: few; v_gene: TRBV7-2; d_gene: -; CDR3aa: CASSRDDRGGNEQYF; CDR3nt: TGTGCCAGCAGCCGTGACGACAGGGGAGGGAACGAGCAGTACTTC
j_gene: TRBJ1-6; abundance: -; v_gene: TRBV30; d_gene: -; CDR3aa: CAWSVRMSSYNSPLHF; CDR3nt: TGTGCCTGGAGTGTACGAATGAGCTCCTATAATTCACCCCTCCACTTT
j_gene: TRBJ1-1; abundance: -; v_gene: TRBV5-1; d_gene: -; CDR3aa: CASSSGEINTEAFF; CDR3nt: TGCGCCAGCAGCTCGGGAGAGATCAACACTGAAGCTTTCTTT
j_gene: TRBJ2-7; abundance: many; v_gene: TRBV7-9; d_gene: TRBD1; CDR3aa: CASSLAGQGTYEQYF; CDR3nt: TGTGCCAGCAGCTTAGCGGGACAGGGCACCTACGAGCAGTACTTC
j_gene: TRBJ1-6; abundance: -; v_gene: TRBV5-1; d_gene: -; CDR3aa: CASRPQLGSNSPLHF; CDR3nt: TGCGCCAGCAGGCCCCAACTTGGTTCCAATTCACCCCTCCACTTT
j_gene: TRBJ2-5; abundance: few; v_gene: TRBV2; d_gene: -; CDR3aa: CASSEGWSRVGETQYF; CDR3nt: TGTGCCAGCAGTGAAGGTTGGTCCAGGGTCGGAGAGACCCAGTACTTC
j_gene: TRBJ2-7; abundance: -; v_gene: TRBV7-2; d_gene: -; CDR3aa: CASSLAESYEQYF; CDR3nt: TGTGCCAGCAGCTTAGCAGAGTCCTACGAGCAGTACTTC
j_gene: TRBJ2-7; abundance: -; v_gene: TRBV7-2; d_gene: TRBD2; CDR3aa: CASRLNLAGVYEQYF; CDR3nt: TGTGCCAGCAGATTAAACCTAGCGGGGGTCTACGAGCAGTACTTC
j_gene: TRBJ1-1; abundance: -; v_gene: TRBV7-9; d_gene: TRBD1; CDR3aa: CASSPGGLDTEAFF; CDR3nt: TGTGCCAGCAGCCCAGGGGGCTTGGATACTGAAGCTTTCTTT
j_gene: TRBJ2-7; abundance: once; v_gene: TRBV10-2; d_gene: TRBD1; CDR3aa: CASSEQGVGEQYF; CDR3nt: TGCGCCAGCAGTGAACAGGGGGTGGGCGAGCAGTACTTC
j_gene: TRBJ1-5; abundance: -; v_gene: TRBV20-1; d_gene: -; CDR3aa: CSASRGSDQPQHF; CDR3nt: TGCAGTGCTAGTAGGGGGTCGGATCAGCCCCAGCATTTT
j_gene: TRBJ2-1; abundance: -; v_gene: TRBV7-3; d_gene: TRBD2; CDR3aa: CASSSRTSGSKDEQFF; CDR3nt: TGTGCCAGCAGCTCGCGGACTAGCGGGAGTAAAGATGAGCAGTTCTTC
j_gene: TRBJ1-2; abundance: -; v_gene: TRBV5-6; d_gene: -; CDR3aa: CASSLFSREGDYGYTF; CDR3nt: TGTGCCAGCAGCTTGTTCTCCAGGGAGGGGGACTATGGCTACACCTTC
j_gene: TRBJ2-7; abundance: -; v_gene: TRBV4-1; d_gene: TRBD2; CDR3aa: CASSHPVGTSGRTSYEQYF; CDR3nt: TGCGCCAGCAGCCACCCCGTTGGAACTAGCGGGAGGACATCCTACGAGCAGTACTTC
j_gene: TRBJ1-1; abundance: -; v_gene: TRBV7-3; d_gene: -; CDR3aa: CASSLVGRDTEAFF; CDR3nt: TGTGCCAGCAGCTTAGTCGGCAGGGACACTGAAGCTTTCTTT
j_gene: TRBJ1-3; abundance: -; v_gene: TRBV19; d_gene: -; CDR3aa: CASSKEGSRGNTIYF; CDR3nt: TGTGCCAGTAGTAAGGAGGGTTCGAGAGGAAACACCATATATTTT
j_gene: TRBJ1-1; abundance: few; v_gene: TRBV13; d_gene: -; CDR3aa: CASSLQGNTEAFF; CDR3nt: TGTGCCAGCAGCTTACAGGGGAACACTGAAGCTTTCTTT
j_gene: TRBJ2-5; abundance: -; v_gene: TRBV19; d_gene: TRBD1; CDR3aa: CASSIEGTGQTQYF; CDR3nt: TGTGCCAGTAGTATAGAGGGGACAGGGCAGACCCAGTACTTC
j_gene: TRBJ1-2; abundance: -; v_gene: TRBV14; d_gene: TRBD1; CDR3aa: CASSHQSTGRRGYTF; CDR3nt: TGTGCCAGCAGCCATCAATCGACAGGGCGGAGGGGCTACACCTTC
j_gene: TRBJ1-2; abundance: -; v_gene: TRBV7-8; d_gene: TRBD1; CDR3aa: CASSLDRQGIYGYTF; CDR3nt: TGTGCCAGCAGCTTAGACCGACAGGGGATCTATGGCTACACCTTC
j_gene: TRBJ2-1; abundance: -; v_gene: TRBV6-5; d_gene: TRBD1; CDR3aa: CASSPTGGANEQFF; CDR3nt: TGTGCCAGCAGTCCCACAGGGGGCGCGAATGAGCAGTTCTTC
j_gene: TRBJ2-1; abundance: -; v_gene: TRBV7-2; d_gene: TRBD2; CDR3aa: CASSSPGLAGVFNEQFF; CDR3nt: TGTGCCAGCAGCTCACCGGGACTAGCGGGAGTGTTCAATGAGCAGTTCTTC
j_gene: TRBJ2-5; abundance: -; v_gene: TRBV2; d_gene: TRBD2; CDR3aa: CASSGTSGTETQYF; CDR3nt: TGTGCCAGCAGTGGGACTAGCGGGACGGAGACCCAGTACTTC
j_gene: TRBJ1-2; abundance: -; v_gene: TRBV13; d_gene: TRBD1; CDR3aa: CASSSRTGGAGGYTF; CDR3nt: TGTGCCAGCAGCTCCAGAACAGGGGGCGCGGGTGGCTACACCTTC
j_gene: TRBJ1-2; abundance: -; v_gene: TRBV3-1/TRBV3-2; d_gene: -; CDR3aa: CASSLMGAAIFYGYTF; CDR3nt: TGTGCCAGCAGCCTTATGGGGGCCGCGATCTTCTATGGCTACACCTTC
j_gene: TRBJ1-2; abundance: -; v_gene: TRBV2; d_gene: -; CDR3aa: CASSERDGANYGYTF; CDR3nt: TGTGCCAGCAGTGAGCGGGACGGAGCTAACTATGGCTACACCTTC
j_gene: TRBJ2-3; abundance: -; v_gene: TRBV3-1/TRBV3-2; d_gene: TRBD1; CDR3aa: CASSPAGTGGTDTQYF; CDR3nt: TGTGCCAGCAGCCCCGCCGGGACAGGGGGCACAGATACGCAGTATTTT
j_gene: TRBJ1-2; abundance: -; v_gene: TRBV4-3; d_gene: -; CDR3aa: CASSQDSFGYGYTF; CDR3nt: TGCGCCAGCAGCCAAGACAGTTTTGGTTATGGCTACACCTTC
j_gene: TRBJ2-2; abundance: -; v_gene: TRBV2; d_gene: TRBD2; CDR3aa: CASSETSTNTGELFF; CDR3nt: TGTGCCAGCAGTGAGACTAGCACAAACACCGGGGAGCTGTTTTTT
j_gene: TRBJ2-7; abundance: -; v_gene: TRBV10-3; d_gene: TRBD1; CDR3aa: CAITSGTETYEQYF; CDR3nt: TGTGCCATCACCTCGGGGACAGAAACCTACGAGCAGTACTTC
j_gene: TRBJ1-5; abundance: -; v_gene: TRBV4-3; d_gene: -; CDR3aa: CASSHDRTANQPQHF; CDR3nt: TGCGCCAGCAGCCACGATCGGACAGCTAATCAGCCCCAGCATTTT
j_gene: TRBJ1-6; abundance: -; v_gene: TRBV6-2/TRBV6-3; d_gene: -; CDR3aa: CASSRGGVDNSPLHF; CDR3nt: TGTGCCAGCAGTCGGGGCGGGGTTGATAATTCACCCCTCCACTTT
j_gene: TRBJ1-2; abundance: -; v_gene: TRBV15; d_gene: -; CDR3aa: CATSRGLTANYGYTF; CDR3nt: TGTGCCACCAGCAGAGGGCTGACAGCTAACTATGGCTACACCTTC
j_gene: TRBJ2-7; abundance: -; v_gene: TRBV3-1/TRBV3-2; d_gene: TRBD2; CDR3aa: CASSQEGLAGGTYEQYF; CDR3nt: TGTGCCAGCAGCCAAGAGGGGCTAGCGGGGGGCACCTACGAGCAGTACTTC
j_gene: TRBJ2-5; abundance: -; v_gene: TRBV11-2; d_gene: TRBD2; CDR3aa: CASSRDLAGGQETQYF; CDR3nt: TGTGCCAGCAGCCGCGATCTAGCGGGGGGACAAGAGACCCAGTACTTC
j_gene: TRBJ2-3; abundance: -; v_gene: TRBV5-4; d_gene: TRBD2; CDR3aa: CASKAGDTDTQYF; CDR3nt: TGTGCCAGCAAGGCGGGAGACACAGATACGCAGTATTTT
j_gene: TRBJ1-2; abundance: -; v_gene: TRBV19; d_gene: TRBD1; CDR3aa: CASSRGQGASGYTF; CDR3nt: TGTGCCAGTAGTAGGGGACAGGGGGCGTCTGGCTACACCTTC
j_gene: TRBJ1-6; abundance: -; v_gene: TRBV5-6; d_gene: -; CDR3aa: CASSLSPQGFSPLHF; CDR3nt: TGTGCCAGCAGCTTGTCGCCACAGGGATTTTCACCCCTCCACTTT
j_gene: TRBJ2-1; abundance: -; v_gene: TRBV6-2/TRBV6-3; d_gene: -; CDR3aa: CASSPRTQNNEQFF; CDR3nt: TGTGCCAGCAGCCCCCGGACTCAAAACAATGAGCAGTTCTTC
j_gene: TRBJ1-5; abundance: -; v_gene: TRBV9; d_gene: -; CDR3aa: CASSVGAGLNQPQHF; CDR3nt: TGTGCCAGCAGCGTAGGGGCAGGACTCAATCAGCCCCAGCATTTT